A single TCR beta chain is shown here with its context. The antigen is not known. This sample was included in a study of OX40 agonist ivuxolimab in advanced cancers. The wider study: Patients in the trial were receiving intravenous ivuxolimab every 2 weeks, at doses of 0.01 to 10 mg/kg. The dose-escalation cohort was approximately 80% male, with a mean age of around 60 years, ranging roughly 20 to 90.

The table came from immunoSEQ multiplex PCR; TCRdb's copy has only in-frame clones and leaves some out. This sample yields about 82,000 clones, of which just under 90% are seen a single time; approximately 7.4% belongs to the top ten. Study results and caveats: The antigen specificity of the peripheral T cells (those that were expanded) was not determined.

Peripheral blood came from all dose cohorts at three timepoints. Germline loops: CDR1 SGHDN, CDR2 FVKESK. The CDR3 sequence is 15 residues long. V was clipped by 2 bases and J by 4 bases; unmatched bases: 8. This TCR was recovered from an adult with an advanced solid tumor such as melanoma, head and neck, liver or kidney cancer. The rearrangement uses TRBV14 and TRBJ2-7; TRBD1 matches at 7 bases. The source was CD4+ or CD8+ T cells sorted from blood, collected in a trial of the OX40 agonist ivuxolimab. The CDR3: CASSQYRGAAYEQYF. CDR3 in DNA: TGTGCCAGCAGCCAATACAGGGGCGCCGCGTACGAGCAGTACTTC.